This TCR beta chain came from a study of blood T cells in healthy people across ages. This clonotype appeared many times. What it binds is unknown. Primed by a sample-barcoded 5' primer and a J-beta primer mix, a second PCR proceeded for about 6 to 11 cycles. Any given sample supplied a minimum of 3 million CDR3-containing paired-end reads. Each CDR3 protein gets one entry after TCRdb re-called the 5' RACE reads with MiXCR. The sample carries 500,000 to 600,000 distinct CDR3 sequences, about 25% recorded once. Every donor gave ten milliliters of peripheral blood. No fewer than 5.5 micrograms of total RNA were isolated from every sample. Study-wide results and caveats: Because donor CMV status was unknown, expanded clonotype changes were possibly confounded.

The CDR3 length is 14 residues. The germline CDR1 and CDR2 sequences are MNHEY and SVGEGT. V gave up 5 bases and J gave up 3 bases; unmatched junction bases: 4. What was sequenced was blood. J is TRBJ2-7 and V is TRBV6-2 or TRBV6-3; 10 bases line up with TRBD2. The origin of this receptor is a woman in her seventies in good health. CDR3 nucleotide sequence: TGTGCCAGCAGTACGACTAGCGGGCACTACGAGCAGTACTTC. Its translation: CASSTTSGHYEQYF.